This TCR delta chain comes out of a study of γδ T cells in repeated Plasmodium falciparum infection. Study as a whole: Donors were malaria-exposed Malian children or age- and gender-matched Australian children. Malian repertoires were sampled cross-sectionally without transmission and longitudinally through febrile malaria.

TCRdb reanalysed the multiplex PCR reads via CATT. This sample has about 93,000 delta-chain clones; over 0.75% occur once, and the top ten carry roughly 9.5%. Flow sorting of PBMC yielded separate Vgamma9/Vdelta2+ and Vdelta2-negative gammadelta T cell populations for bulk repertoire analysis. Only a few counts were recorded for this clone. TCRdb's entry gives the protein of a much larger clone, which mismatches this DNA's translation at residue 3, likely from a read error; the protein reported here is translated from the DNA. This CDR3 comprises 14 residues. The germline CDR1 and CDR2 sequences are GEAIGNYY and EKD.

This receptor was obtained from a pool of human donors (malaria-infected and uninfected, not separated). This chain connects TRDV2 to TRDJ1, with D perhaps matching TRDD3 (5 bases). The J gene, left out of TCRdb, was set here by checking the DNA against germline. Material: gamma-delta T cells from blood. Written as DNA, the CDR3 is TGTGCCCGTGACATTGGGGTCAGCACCGATAAACTCATCTTT. Translating gives CARDIGVSTDKLIF.